The 25 T cell receptor beta chains given below trace back to one sample, sequenced in a study of blood T cell repertoires in COVID-19. TCRdb's copy holds only in-frame clones and misses some; the assay was immunoSEQ multiplex PCR. This table holds roughly 400,000 clones, 85% to 90% found once. Sequenced: PBMCs or T cells enriched from blood (not recorded which). The receptors were gathered from a man aged 25 to 45 who had recovered from COVID-19.

The chain recombines TRBV5-5 with TRBJ1-1; D unresolved. CDR1 and CDR2 (germline): SGHKS, YYEKEE (reference sequence). The CDR3 has 14 residues. V was clipped by 4 bases and J by 2 bases, with 12 bases between them. The CDR3 is CASSREPGNTEAFF. The CDR3 DNA reads TGTGCCAGCAGCCGGGAGCCGGGAAACACTGAAGCTTTCTTT. Variable domain in full (rest from reference TRBV5-5 and TRBJ1-1): DAGVTQSPTHLIKTRGQQVTLRCSPISGHKSVSWYQQVLGQGPQFIFQYYEKEERGRGNFPDRFSARQFPNYSSELNVNALLLGDSALYLCASSREPGNTEAFFGQGTRLTVV.

The chain links TRBV10-3 to TRBJ2-3; 11 nucleotides match TRBD2. Unmatched junction bases numbered 0, after V lost 4 bases and J lost 3 bases. The CDR3 is 14 residues long. The germline CDR1 and CDR2 sequences are ENHRY and SYGVKD. CDR3 DNA: TGTGCCATCAGTGGACTAGCGGGAACAGATACGCAGTATTTT. Amino acid sequence: CAISGLAGTDTQYF.

V gene TRBV15 combines with J gene TRBJ1-2, with no clear D. The germline V gene has CDR1 LNHNV and CDR2 YYDKDF (reference sequence). Trimming took 3 bases from V and 9 from J, leaving 11 bases between them. CDR3 size: 12 residues. CDR3 nucleotide sequence: TGTGCCACCAGCAGGGTCGGGGAGAGCTACACCTTC. This translates into CATSRVGESYTF.

Written as DNA, the CDR3 is TGTGCCAGCAGTTTATCAGGGGCAGGAGCCTACACCTTC. As protein: CASSLSGAGAYTF. This rearrangement joins TRBV28 to TRBJ1-2, with D maybe TRBD1 (6 bases). The germline V and J ends were trimmed by 1 base and 10 bases, with 13 bases remaining between them. Germline V gives CDR1 MDHEN, CDR2 SYDVKM. This CDR3 spans 13 amino acids.

The genes are TRBV5-1 and TRBJ2-3; D not certain. Germline CDR1 SGHRS, CDR2 YFSETQ. The CDR3 has 14 residues. V was pared by 0 bases and J by 4 bases, with 9 bases between. CDR3 DNA: TGCGCCAGCAGCTTGGGCGCAACGGCAGATACGCAGTATTTT. Protein product: CASSLGATADTQYF.

The CDR3 protein is CASSTSGRIYEQYF. The CDR3 nucleotides are TGTGCCAGCAGCACTAGCGGGAGGATATACGAGCAGTACTTC. V usage is TRBV6-5 and J usage is TRBJ2-7, with TRBD2 identical over 12 bases. The CDR3 runs 14 residues. The germline V gene encodes CDR1 MNHEY and CDR2 SVGAGI. V shed 6 bases, J shed 4 bases, and the junction held 4 bases outside the gene matches.

The chain links TRBV15 to TRBJ1-5; unclear D gene. Trimming stripped 2 bases from V and 3 bases from J, with 11 bases between. Germline V CDR1 and CDR2: LNHNV, YYDKDF (reference sequence). This CDR3 has 15 residues. The CDR3 is CATSRYQDFNQPQHF. DNA for the CDR3: TGTGCCACCAGCAGATATCAGGACTTCAATCAGCCCCAGCATTTT. Drawing the rest from reference TRBV15 and TRBJ1-5, the complete variable domain is DAMVIQNPRYQVTQFGKPVTLSCSQTLNHNVMYWYQQKSSQAPKLLFHYYDKDFNNEADTPDNFQSRRPNTSFCFLDIRSPGLGDTAMYLCATSRYQDFNQPQHFGDGTRLSIL.

The chain combines TRBV9 with TRBJ1-1; tentatively, D is TRBD1 (5 bases). The CDR3 sequence is 13 residues long. The V end was cut by 3 bases, the J end by 5 bases, with 11 bases between. Germline V gene lookup returns CDR1 SGDLS and CDR2 YYNGEE. The CDR3 coding sequence is TGTGCCAGCAGCGATGGGGCGGGAACTGAAGCTTTCTTT. Translated: CASSDGAGTEAFF.

CDR3 coding DNA: TGTGCCAGCTCACCCAGAAACCAAGGACAGAACACTGAAGCTTTCTTT. Translated, it gives CASSPRNQGQNTEAFF. The V gene is TRBV18, the J gene TRBJ1-1; possible D gene TRBD1, 5 bases. Germline-derived CDR1 and CDR2 are KGHSH and LQKENI. V dropped 3 bases and J dropped 1 base, with 15 bases sitting between them. CDR3 size: 16 residues.

V usage is TRBV5-1 and J usage is TRBJ2-7; 12 positions agree with TRBD1. Germline lookup yields CDR1 SGHRS and CDR2 YFSETQ. V lost 4 bases to trimming and J lost 1 base; unmatched junction nucleotides: 9. The CDR3 length is 17 residues. The CDR3 DNA reads TGCGCCAGCAGCGGAGGGACAGGGGGCTTCCGTTCCTACGAGCAGTACTTC. This encodes CASSGGTGGFRSYEQYF.

This chain's CDR3 is CASSPFEGITYNEQFF. Here the CDR3 DNA reads TGTGCCAGCAGCCCATTCGAGGGCATTACCTACAATGAGCAGTTCTTC. The chain joins TRBV7-2 to TRBJ2-1; possibly TRBD2 for D (5 bases). Trimming pared 5 bases from V and 2 bases from J, leaving 16 bases between. In germline, CDR1 is SGHTA, CDR2 FQGNSA. The CDR3 contains 16 residues.

DNA for the CDR3: TGTGCCAGCAGCTTAGTGGGACTAGAGGGTACCGGGGAGCTGTTTTTT. Translation gives CASSLVGLEGTGELFF. The V and J genes are TRBV7-8 and TRBJ2-2; the match to TRBD2 covers 8 bases. CDR3 length: 16 amino acids. Trimming removed 1 base from V and 5 bases from J; junction bases left unmatched: 6. Per germline, CDR1 SGHVS and CDR2 FQNEAQ.

This sequence joins TRBV6-5 and TRBJ2-5; a weak D match, TRBD2 (7 bases). V was cut by 7 bases and J by 4 bases, with 10 bases left in between. CDR1 is MNHEY and CDR2 is SVGAGI in the germline V gene. CDR3 length: 12 amino acids. The CDR3 protein is CASTRGGETQYF. CDR3 in DNA: TGTGCCAGCACAAGGGGGGGAGAGACCCAGTACTTC.

The rearrangement joins TRBV25-1 to TRBJ1-1; D gene unclear. The ends were cut back, 5 bases at V and 1 base at J, with 11 bases in the middle. Germline V gives CDR1 MGHDK, CDR2 SYGVNS. There are 14 residues in the CDR3. The CDR3 protein is CASSWKEANTEAFF. Here the CDR3 DNA reads TGTGCCAGCAGTTGGAAGGAGGCGAACACTGAAGCTTTCTTT.

This clone was seen only once. The chain couples TRBV12-2 to TRBJ2-1; the table's D gene call, TRBD2, was not cross checked with the DNA. TRBV12-2 is designated a pseudogene. The CDR3 extends over 16 amino acids. The CDR3 loop reads CASRFKRASTYNEQFF. The CDR3 DNA reads TGTGCAAGTCGCTTCAAGCGGGCCTCCACCTACAATGAGCAGTTCTTC.

The gene calls are TRBV19 and TRBJ2-3; 7 bases match TRBD1. The CDR3 has 15 residues. CDR1 LNHDA and CDR2 SQIVND come from the germline V gene (reference sequence). The V segment lost 5 bases and the J segment 3 bases; nucleotides outside the gene matches: 8. The CDR3 protein is CASSFETGITDTQYF. CDR3 coding DNA: TGTGCCAGTAGTTTTGAGACAGGGATTACAGATACGCAGTATTTT.

The table lists this clone with a count of one. The V and J genes are TRBV10-2 and TRBJ2-1; TRBD2 agrees at 8 bases. The CDR3 has 13 residues. The ends lost 9 bases at V and 4 bases at J; junction bases unmatched: 5. CDR1 and CDR2 (germline): WSHSY, SAAADI. CDR3 nucleotide sequence: TGCGCCAGTCGCCTAGCGGGTTACAATGAGCAGTTCTTC. Amino acid sequence: CASRLAGYNEQFF.

V is TRBV5-1 and J is TRBJ2-7, with TRBD1 matching over 7 bases. The CDR3 loop spans 15 amino acids. Germline assignment: CDR1 SGHRS and CDR2 YFSETQ. The trim removed 4 bases at V and 2 bases at J, leaving 9 bases unmatched. In DNA, the CDR3 is TGCGCCAGCAGCAATGACAGGGTCTATCCCTACGAGCAGTACTTC. This sequence encodes CASSNDRVYPYEQYF.

The J gene is TRBJ1-1, the V gene TRBV6-5; TRBD1 agrees at 9 bases. Germline V gene lookup returns CDR1 MNHEY and CDR2 SVGAGI. V was clipped by 7 bases and J by 7 bases; unmatched bases: 4. The CDR3 has 12 amino acids. The CDR3 DNA reads as TGTGCCAGCACCGGACAGGGGCATGAAGCTTTCTTT. Encoded protein: CASTGQGHEAFF.

The V gene is TRBV6-5, the J gene TRBJ1-4; 7 bases fit TRBD1. Germline assignment: CDR1 MNHEY and CDR2 SVGAGI. The CDR3 runs to 16 residues. V lost 4 bases, J lost 8 bases, and 13 bases stayed unmatched. Here the CDR3 DNA reads TGTGCCAGCAGTTCCCCCGCCGGGACAGTCGGGGAAAAACTGTTTTTT. Residues: CASSSPAGTVGEKLFF.

The chain is built from TRBV7-3 and TRBJ2-7; TRBD1 aligns across 9 bases. Germline values: CDR1 SGHTA, CDR2 FQGTGA. V lost 5 bases, J lost 6 bases, and 5 bases stayed unmatched. The CDR3 extends over 13 amino acids. DNA for the CDR3: TGTGCCAGCAGCCGTGGACAGGGGACCGAGCAGTACTTC. Its protein product is CASSRGQGTEQYF.

V and J are TRBV24-1 and TRBJ1-5; D gene uncertain. This CDR3 contains 11 residues. V was cut by 9 bases and J by 5 bases, with 7 bases left in between. The germline gives CDR1 KGHDR, CDR2 SFDVKD. Written as DNA, the CDR3 is TGTGCCACCGGGAGGGATCAGCCCCAGCATTTT. Protein product: CATGRDQPQHF.

V is TRBV18 and J is TRBJ1-5; TRBD1 agrees at 8 bases. Germline CDR1 reads KGHSH; CDR2 reads LQKENI. The CDR3 spans 15 residues. With V trimmed by 5 bases and J by 4 bases, 7 bases remained unmatched. The CDR3 bases are TGTGCCAGCTCAAACATGGACAGGGTAAATCAGCCCCAGCATTTT. It yields the protein CASSNMDRVNQPQHF.

A single count supports this clone. This chain joins TRBV10-3 and TRBJ2-4; 7 bases map to TRBD1. Germline CDR1 is ENHRY and CDR2 is SYGVKD. V shed 0 bases, J shed 11 bases, and the junction held 10 bases outside the gene matches. The CDR3 covers 15 residues. This CDR3 is CAISESRDSPLFQYF. The CDR3 bases are TGTGCCATCAGTGAGTCGAGGGACAGCCCCCTGTTTCAGTACTTC.

The rearrangement joins TRBV6-5 to TRBJ1-5, with D unclear. The V end was cut by 8 bases, the J end by 1 base, with 15 bases between. The germline V gene encodes CDR1 MNHEY and CDR2 SVGAGI. The CDR3 is made up of 15 amino acids. The CDR3 here is CASRPGLRSNQPQHF. CDR3 nucleotide sequence: TGTGCCAGCCGACCCGGTCTCAGGAGCAATCAGCCCCAGCATTTT.